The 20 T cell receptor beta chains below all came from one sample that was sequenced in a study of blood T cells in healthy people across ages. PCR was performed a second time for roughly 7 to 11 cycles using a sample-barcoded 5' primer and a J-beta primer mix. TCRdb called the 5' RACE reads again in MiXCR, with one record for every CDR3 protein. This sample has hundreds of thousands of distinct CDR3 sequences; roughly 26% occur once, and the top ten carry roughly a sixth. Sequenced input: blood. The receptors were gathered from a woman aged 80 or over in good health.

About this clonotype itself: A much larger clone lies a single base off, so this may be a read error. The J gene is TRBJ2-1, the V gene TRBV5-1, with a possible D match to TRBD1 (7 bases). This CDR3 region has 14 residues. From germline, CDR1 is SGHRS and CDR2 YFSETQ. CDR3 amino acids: CAGSLEGAYNEQFF. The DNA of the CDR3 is TGCGCCGGCAGCTTGGAGGGGGCGTACAATGAGCAGTTCTTC.

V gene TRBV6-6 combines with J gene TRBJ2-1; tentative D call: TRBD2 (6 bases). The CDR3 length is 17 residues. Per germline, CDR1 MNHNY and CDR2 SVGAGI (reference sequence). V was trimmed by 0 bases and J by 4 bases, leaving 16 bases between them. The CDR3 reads CASSYSGYSGVYNEQFF. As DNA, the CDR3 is TGTGCCAGCAGTTACTCGGGTTATAGCGGAGTTTACAATGAGCAGTTCTTC.

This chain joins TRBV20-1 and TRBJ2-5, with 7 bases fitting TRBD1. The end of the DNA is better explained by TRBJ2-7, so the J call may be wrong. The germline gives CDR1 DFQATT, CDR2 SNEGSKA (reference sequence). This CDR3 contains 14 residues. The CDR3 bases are TGCAGTGCTAGGGCAGGGGGAGAAGCCCACGAGCAGTACTTC. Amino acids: CSARAGGEAHEQYF.

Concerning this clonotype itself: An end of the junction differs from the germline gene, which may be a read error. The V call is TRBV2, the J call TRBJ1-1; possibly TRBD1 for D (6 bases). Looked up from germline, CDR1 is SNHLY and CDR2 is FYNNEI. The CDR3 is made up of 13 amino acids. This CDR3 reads CASSEVSLGAAFF. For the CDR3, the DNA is TGTGCCAGCAGCGAAGTCTCATTGGGGGCAGCTTTCTTT.

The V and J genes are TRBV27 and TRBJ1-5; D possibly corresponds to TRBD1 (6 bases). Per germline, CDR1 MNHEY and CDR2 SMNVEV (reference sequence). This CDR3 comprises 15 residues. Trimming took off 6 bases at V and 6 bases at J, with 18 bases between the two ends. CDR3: CASSAWGQGGQPQHF. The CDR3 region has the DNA TGTGCCAGCAGCGCTTGGGGGCAGGGCGGTCAGCCCCAGCATTTT.

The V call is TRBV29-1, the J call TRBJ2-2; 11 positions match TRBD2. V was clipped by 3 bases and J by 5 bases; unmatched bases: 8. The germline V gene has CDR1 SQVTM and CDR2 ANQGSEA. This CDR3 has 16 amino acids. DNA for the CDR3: TGCAGCGTTGAGTCCACTAGCGGGGGTTATACCGGGGAGCTGTTTTTT. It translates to CSVESTSGGYTGELFF.

The CDR3 DNA is TGCGCCAGCAGTACCGGGACAGGGGTCATGAACACTGAAGCTTTCTTT. This encodes CASSTGTGVMNTEAFF. J is TRBJ1-1 and V is TRBV5-1; 10 bases are shared with TRBD1. V lost 5 bases, J lost 0 bases, and 7 bases stayed unmatched. Germline CDR1 and CDR2: SGHRS and YFSETQ. The CDR3 loop spans 16 amino acids.

The CDR3 protein is CASSRSPAANEKLFF. The CDR3 region has the DNA TGCGCCAGCAGCAGGAGCCCGGCGGCTAATGAAAAACTGTTTTTT. The genes are TRBV4-1 and TRBJ1-4; D uncertain. This CDR3 comprises 15 residues. Germline V CDR1 and CDR2: MGHRA, YSYEKL. Deletions cut 5 bases from V and 3 bases from J, with 13 bases between.

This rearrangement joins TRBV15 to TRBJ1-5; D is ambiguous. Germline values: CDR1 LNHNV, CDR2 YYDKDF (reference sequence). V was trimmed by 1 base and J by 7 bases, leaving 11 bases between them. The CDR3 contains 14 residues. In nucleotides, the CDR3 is TGTGCCACCAGCAGAGGCCCTCAAGACCAGCCCCAGCATTTT. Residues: CATSRGPQDQPQHF.

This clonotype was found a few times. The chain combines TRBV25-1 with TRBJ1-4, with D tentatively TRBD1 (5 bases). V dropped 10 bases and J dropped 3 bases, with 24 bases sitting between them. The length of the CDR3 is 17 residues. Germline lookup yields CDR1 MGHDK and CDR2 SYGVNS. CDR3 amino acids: CATTGPGQGTANEKLFF. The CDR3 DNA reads TGTGCCACCACCGGCCCCGGGCAGGGAACCGCTAATGAAAAACTGTTTTTT.

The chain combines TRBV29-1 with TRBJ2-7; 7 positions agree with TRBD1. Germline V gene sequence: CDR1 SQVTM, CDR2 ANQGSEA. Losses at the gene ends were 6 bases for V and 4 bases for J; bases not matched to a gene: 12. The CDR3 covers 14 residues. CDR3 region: CSVVPGQLTYEQYF. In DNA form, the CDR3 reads TGCAGCGTCGTTCCGGGACAGCTAACGTACGAGCAGTACTTC.

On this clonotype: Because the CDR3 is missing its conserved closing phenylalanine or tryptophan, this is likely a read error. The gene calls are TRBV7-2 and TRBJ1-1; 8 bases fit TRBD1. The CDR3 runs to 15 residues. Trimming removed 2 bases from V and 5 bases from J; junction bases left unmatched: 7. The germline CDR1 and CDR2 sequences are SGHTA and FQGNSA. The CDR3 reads CASSLSQGAQTEAFC. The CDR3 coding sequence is TGTGCCAGCAGCTTAAGCCAGGGGGCGCAGACTGAAGCTTTCTGT.

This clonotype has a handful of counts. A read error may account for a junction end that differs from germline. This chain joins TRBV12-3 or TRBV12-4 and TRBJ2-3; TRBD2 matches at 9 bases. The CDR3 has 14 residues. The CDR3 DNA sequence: TGTGCCAGCAATCTAGCGGGGAGAGCAGATGCGCAGTATTTT. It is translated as CASNLAGRADAQYF.

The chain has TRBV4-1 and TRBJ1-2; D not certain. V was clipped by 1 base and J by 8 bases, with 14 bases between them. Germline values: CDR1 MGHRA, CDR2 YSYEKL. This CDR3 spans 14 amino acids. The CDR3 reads CASSQAFEGSGYTF. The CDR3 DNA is TGCGCCAGCAGCCAAGCTTTCGAGGGCAGCGGCTACACCTTC.

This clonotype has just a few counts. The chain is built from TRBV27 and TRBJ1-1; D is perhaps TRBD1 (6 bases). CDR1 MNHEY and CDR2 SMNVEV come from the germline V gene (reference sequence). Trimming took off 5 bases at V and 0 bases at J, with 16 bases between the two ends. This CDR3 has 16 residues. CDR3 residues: CASSARWGAMNTEAFF. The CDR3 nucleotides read TGTGCCAGCAGTGCGCGTTGGGGGGCCATGAACACTGAAGCTTTCTTT.

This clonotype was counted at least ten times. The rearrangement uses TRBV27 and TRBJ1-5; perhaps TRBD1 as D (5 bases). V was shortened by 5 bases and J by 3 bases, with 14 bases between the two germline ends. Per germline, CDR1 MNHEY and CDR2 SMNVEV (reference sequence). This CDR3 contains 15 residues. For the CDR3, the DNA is TGTGCCAGCAGTCCCTTACAGGCAATCAATCAGCCCCAGCATTTT. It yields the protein CASSPLQAINQPQHF.

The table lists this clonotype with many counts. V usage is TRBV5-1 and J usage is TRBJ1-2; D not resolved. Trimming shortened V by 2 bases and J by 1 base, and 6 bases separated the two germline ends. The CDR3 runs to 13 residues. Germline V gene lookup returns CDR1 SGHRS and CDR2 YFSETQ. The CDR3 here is CASSFDNNYGYTF. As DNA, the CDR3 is TGCGCCAGCAGCTTCGACAATAACTATGGCTACACCTTC. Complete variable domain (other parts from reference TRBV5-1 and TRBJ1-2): KAGVTQTPRYLIKTRGQQVTLSCSPISGHRSVSWYQQTPGQGLQFLFEYFSETQRNKGNFPGRFSGRQFSNSRSEMNVSTLELGDSALYLCASSFDNNYGYTFGSGTRLTVV.

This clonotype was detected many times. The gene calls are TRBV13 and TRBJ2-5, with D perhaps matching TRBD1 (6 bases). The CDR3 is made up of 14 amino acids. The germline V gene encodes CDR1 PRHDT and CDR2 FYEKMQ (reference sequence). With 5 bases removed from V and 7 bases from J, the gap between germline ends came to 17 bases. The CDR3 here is CASSGGVITGTQYF. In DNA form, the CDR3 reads TGTGCCAGCAGCGGGGGCGTTATCACGGGGACCCAGTACTTC.

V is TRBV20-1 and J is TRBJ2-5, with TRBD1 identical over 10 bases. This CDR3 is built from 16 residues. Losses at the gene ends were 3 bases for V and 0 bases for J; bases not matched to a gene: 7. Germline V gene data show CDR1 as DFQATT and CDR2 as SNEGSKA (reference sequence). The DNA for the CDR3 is TGCAGTGCTAGGAGGGGACAGGGGCCGTACCAAGAGACCCAGTACTTC. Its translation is CSARRGQGPYQETQYF.

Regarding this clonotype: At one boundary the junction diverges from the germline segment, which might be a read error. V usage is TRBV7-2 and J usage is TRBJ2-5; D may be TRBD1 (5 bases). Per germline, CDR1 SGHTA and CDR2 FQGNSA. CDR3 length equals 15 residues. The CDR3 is CAGSSTGSSYNEQYF. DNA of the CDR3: TGTGCCGGCAGCTCCACAGGTAGCTCCTACAATGAGCAGTACTTC. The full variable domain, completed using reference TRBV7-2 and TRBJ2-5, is GAGVSQSPSNKVTEKGKDVELRCDPISGHTALYWYRQSLGQGLEFLIYFQGNSAPDKSGLPSDRFSAERTGGSVSTLTIQRTQQEDSAVYLCAGSSTGSSYNEQYFGPGTRLLVL.